This entry lists 19 T cell receptor beta chains sequenced from one sample in a study of brain T cells in children with intractable seizures. Indicated time point: blood from clinic visit 5 months post-surgery; TSC patient then seizure free. The data were produced by immunoSEQ multiplex PCR, yet TCRdb's version contains in-frame clones alone and is incomplete. The sample includes hundreds of thousands of clones, over 85% of them seen just once. The sample consisted of peripheral blood, taken 4 to 5 months after surgery. The source is a boy less than two years old with tuberous sclerosis and intractable seizures.

V gene TRBV4-1 combines with J gene TRBJ2-7; the D is unclear. The germline CDR1 and CDR2 sequences are MGHRA and YSYEKL. Trimming took off 4 bases at V and 4 bases at J, with 14 bases between the two ends. The CDR3 is 14 residues long. CDR3 region: CASSPAPQSYEQYF. For the CDR3, the DNA is TGCGCCAGCAGCCCGGCGCCCCAGTCGTACGAGCAGTACTTC.

In nucleotides, the CDR3 is TGTGCCAGCAGTGAAGCTGGAAGATCTGAGCGTGGCTACACCTTC. Translated: CASSEAGRSERGYTF. The chain joins TRBV25-1 to TRBJ1-2, with D unresolved. Looked up from germline, CDR1 is MGHDK and CDR2 is SYGVNS. This CDR3 comprises 15 residues. V shed 2 bases and J shed 7 bases, with 17 bases lying between them.

Worth noting for this clone: One end of the junction varies from germline; a read error may be responsible. The rearrangement joins TRBV12-3 or TRBV12-4 to TRBJ2-7; 8 nucleotides align to TRBD2. The CDR3 runs to 13 residues. The CDR3 loop is CASRLAGYYEQYF. For the CDR3, the DNA is TGTGCCAGCAGATTAGCGGGGTACTACGAGCAGTACTTC.

This clone was seen only once. This sequence joins TRBV19 and TRBJ2-1; no firm D call. Deletions cut 7 bases from V and 0 bases from J, with 10 bases between. The germline V gene has CDR1 LNHDA and CDR2 SQIVND (reference sequence). The CDR3 is made up of 14 amino acids. The CDR3 region has the DNA TGTGCCAGTAAAGTTCAGAGCTCCTACAATGAGCAGTTCTTC. This sequence encodes CASKVQSSYNEQFF.

This clone was picked up one time. The chain joins TRBV15 to TRBJ2-7, with 7 bases matching TRBD2. V trimming: 0 bases; J trimming: 6 bases; junction bases outside the gene matches: 5. CDR3 length: 14 residues. The germline V gene has CDR1 LNHNV and CDR2 YYDKDF (reference sequence). The CDR3 DNA sequence: TGTGCCACCAGCAGAGATCATACGGGGGGCGAGCAGTACTTC. Protein: CATSRDHTGGEQYF.

The chain recombines TRBV6-5 with TRBJ1-3; D perhaps matches TRBD1 (5 bases). Germline values: CDR1 MNHEY, CDR2 SVGAGI. The CDR3 runs to 14 residues. The ends were cut back, 6 bases at V and 2 bases at J, with 11 bases in the middle. The CDR3 is CASSHGGPGNTIYF. The CDR3 region has the DNA TGTGCCAGCAGCCACGGGGGTCCTGGAAACACCATATATTTT.

The rearrangement uses TRBV29-1 and TRBJ2-7; D might be TRBD1 (6 bases). The CDR3 is made up of 11 amino acids. V was shortened by 4 bases and J by 3 bases, with 7 bases between the two germline ends. The V gene's germline CDR1 is SQVTM and CDR2 ANQGSEA. The CDR3 DNA is TGCAGCGTTGGGGGGCGCTACGAGCAGTACTTC. Amino acid sequence: CSVGGRYEQYF.

V is TRBV5-6 and J is TRBJ2-1; D gene unclear. Trimming took 0 bases from V and 10 from J, leaving 5 bases between them. Germline V lookup: CDR1 SGHDT, CDR2 YYEEEE. The CDR3 is 11 amino acids. The CDR3 nucleotides read TGTGCCAGCAGCTTGGGGTACGAGCAGTTCTTC. As protein: CASSLGYEQFF.

In the case of this clone: Sequence at one end of the junction differs from germline and may be a read error. J is TRBJ2-5 and V is TRBV3-1 (or the pseudogene TRBV3-2); TRBD2 aligns across 12 bases. The CDR3 is 16 residues long. The germline CDR1 and CDR2 sequences are LGHDT and YNNKEL (reference sequence). The CDR3 here is CASSLNPTSGGPTQHF. As DNA, the CDR3 is TGTGCCAGCAGCCTTAACCCCACTAGCGGGGGGCCTACACAGCACTTC.

J is TRBJ2-7 and V is TRBV29-1; TRBD1 aligns across 7 bases. The CDR3 runs to 14 residues. Per germline, CDR1 SQVTM and CDR2 ANQGSEA. The junction had 7 bases not matched to a gene; V was cut back by 5 bases and J by 0 bases. The DNA of the CDR3 is TGCAGCGTTCGGGACAGCATACTCTCCTACGAGCAGTACTTC. Its protein product is CSVRDSILSYEQYF.

The chain combines TRBV6-5 with TRBJ1-1; D perhaps matches TRBD1 (5 bases). Germline lookup yields CDR1 MNHEY and CDR2 SVGAGI. V was cut by 0 bases and J by 2 bases, with 10 bases left in between. The CDR3 loop spans 15 amino acids. The CDR3 loop reads CASSYSRDLNTEAFF. In nucleotides, the CDR3 is TGTGCCAGCAGTTACTCCCGGGACCTCAACACTGAAGCTTTCTTT.

The gene calls are TRBV10-1 and TRBJ2-1; 10 bases fit TRBD2. The CDR3 is 14 residues long. In germline, CDR1 is WNHNN, CDR2 SYGVQD (reference sequence). J was trimmed by 4 bases and V by 3 bases; bases with no gene match: 0. CDR3: CASSEAGGYNEQFF. The CDR3 DNA reads as TGCGCCAGCAGTGAAGCGGGAGGGTACAATGAGCAGTTCTTC.

This chain joins TRBV2 and TRBJ1-5; D is perhaps TRBD1 (5 bases). The V end lost 2 bases, the J end lost 6 bases, and 14 bases lay between the germline ends. CDR1 SNHLY and CDR2 FYNNEI come from the germline V gene. This CDR3 is 15 amino acids long. The CDR3 sequence: CASSEIGQGGQPQHF. Here the CDR3 DNA reads TGTGCCAGCAGTGAAATTGGGCAGGGAGGTCAGCCCCAGCATTTT.

The J gene is TRBJ1-2, the V gene TRBV7-9; D is perhaps TRBD1 (5 bases). CDR3 size: 12 residues. V lost 1 base to trimming and J lost 7 bases, with 7 bases between them. The germline CDR1 and CDR2 sequences are SEHNR and FQNEAQ (reference sequence). CDR3 coding DNA: TGTGCCAGCAGCTTAGGGGGCCTTGGCTACACCTTC. Translation gives CASSLGGLGYTF.

This clone was observed once. The J gene is TRBJ2-7, the V gene TRBV7-2, with D hard to call. V lost 5 bases and J lost 1, with 6 bases in between. CDR1 and CDR2 (germline): SGHTA, FQGNSA. The CDR3 extends over 12 amino acids. The CDR3 spells CASSGVSYEQYF. For the CDR3, the DNA is TGTGCCAGCAGCGGAGTATCCTACGAGCAGTACTTC.

The V gene is TRBV10-3, the J gene TRBJ2-7; TRBD1 agrees at 7 bases. Per germline, CDR1 ENHRY and CDR2 SYGVKD. The trim removed 5 bases at V and 2 bases at J, leaving 15 bases unmatched. The CDR3 covers 17 residues. As DNA, the CDR3 is TGTGCCATCAGTCTAATATCGGGGACAGACCCCGCCTACGAGCAGTACTTC. As protein: CAISLISGTDPAYEQYF.

This chain joins TRBV7-9 and TRBJ1-4; 12 nucleotides agree with TRBD1. The CDR3 runs to 18 residues. V was pared by 6 bases and J by 5 bases, with 13 bases of the junction left unmatched. Germline V gene sequence: CDR1 SEHNR, CDR2 FQNEAQ (reference sequence). CDR3 in DNA: TGTGCCAGCAGGTCAACCACGGGACAGGGGGCATGGAATGAAAAACTGTTTTTT. This gives the protein CASRSTTGQGAWNEKLFF. Complete variable domain (other parts from reference TRBV7-9 and TRBJ1-4): DTGVSQNPRHKITKRGQNVTFRCDPISEHNRLYWYRQTLGQGPEFLTYFQNEAQLEKSRLLSDRFSAERPKGSFSTLEIQRTEQGDSAMYLCASRSTTGQGAWNEKLFFGSGTQLSVL.

The J gene is TRBJ2-3, the V gene TRBV30; D is undetermined. The germline V gene encodes CDR1 GTSNPN and CDR2 SVGIG (reference sequence). The CDR3 has 12 residues. V lost 0 bases, J lost 9 bases, and 10 bases lay in between. The CDR3 DNA is TGTGCCTGGAGTGTAGGGTTCGACACGCAGTATTTT. This encodes CAWSVGFDTQYF.

The chain carries TRBV11-3 and TRBJ2-2; 8 nucleotides agree with TRBD1. There are 20 residues in the CDR3. J gave up 4 bases and V 4 bases, and 20 bases lay outside the gene matches. Germline CDR1 and CDR2: SGHNT and YENEEA. The CDR3: CASSSRKGMDRDFTTGELFF. DNA of the CDR3: TGTGCCAGCAGCTCACGAAAGGGAATGGACAGGGACTTTACCACCGGGGAGCTGTTTTTT.